The source of this TCR beta chain is a study of graft-versus-host responses after intestinal transplantation (dated by TCRdb to the early 2020s). At the level of the whole study: The transplants that recipients got were multivisceral, liver-intestinal, or isolated intestinal. Every recipient was given anti-thymocyte globulin induction, followed by approximately 3 years of maintenance tacrolimus and steroids. Bulk TCR-beta CDR3 sequencing was used to track graft-versus-host and host-versus-graft alloreactive T cell clones in the graft, circulation and bone marrow after intestinal transplantation. To identify alloreactive clones, pre-transplant mixed lymphocyte reaction products were sequenced and compared with unstimulated pre-transplant donor and recipient T cells. Of the roughly 24 intestinal transplant recipients enrolled in the cohort, one of whom was a retransplant, 3 patients without pretransplant specimens were excluded. A peak of at least 4% donor T cells among recipient peripheral blood mononuclear cells was the definition used for donor T cell macrochimerism. Samples from a few later patients were sequenced in-house on an Illumina MiSeq with MiXCR processing rather than by the commercial service. The study at large found these results: GvH clones were detected in recipient bone marrow, and some appeared earlier in ileal mucosa or blood, consistent with an intestinal mucosal origin. In patients with donor T cell macrochimerism, the allografts had high GvH to HvG T cell clonal ratios. The relatively low number and heterogeneity of intestinal transplant patients limited the conclusions. Early after transplant, peak levels of circulating GvH clones were associated with declines in HvG clones.

Sample time point, as interpreted from the label and publication: cells obtained before transplantation from donor or recipient. CD3+CD4+ and CD3+CD8+ populations were FACS-sorted from unstimulated pre-transplant donor and recipient cells taken from spleen or lymph nodes. Taken from cysteine to phenylalanine, the CDR3 has 16 residues. Of the read, only the CDR3 DNA is kept; its 48 bases are in frame from base 1. CDR1 MRHNA and CDR2 SNTAGT were looked up in the germline V gene. Here V drops 8 bases and J drops 6 bases, and the junction holds 13 bases not matched to any gene. Library method: the immunoSEQ multiplex PCR assay. For most patients, genomic DNA was isolated using the Qiagen DNeasy Blood and Tissue Kit and was shipped frozen to Adaptive Biotechnologies for TCR sequencing. High-throughput TCR-beta CDR3 sequencing of genomic DNA from most patients was performed by Adaptive Biotechnologies. Processing in the source paper ran as follows. TCR sequencing data for over 15 patients were retrieved from Adaptive's ImmunoSEQ software; a few other patients were processed with MiXCR and VDJtools. To correct CD4 versus CD8 sorting errors, any sequence found in both subsets at a frequency ratio below 5:1 was removed. Because the origin of CDR3 nucleotide sequences shared between donor and recipient could not be assigned, those sequences were removed. At least 2-fold expansion over unstimulated cells and a minimum CFSE-low frequency of 0.002% (template counts) or 0.001% (read counts) were required for clones to be classified as alloreactive. A clone was considered mappable if detected in the sequenced pre-transplant spleen, lymph node, or MLR CFSE-low populations of the donor or recipient. The cumulative frequency of alloreactive clones was calculated as a percentage of all sequences, weighted by copy number. TCRdb re-hosts the immuneACCESS table, in-frame sequences only. Its copies lack some clones; in the studies checked, an unresolved V gene accounts for under half of them, and the cause for the rest is not known. V and J calls plus clone size are reproduced from that table; the DNA served to infer D and trimming. For this sample the table gives some 110,000 clones, of which roughly 87% were detected only once. The ten largest clones represent around 0.96% of the sample.

With respect to this clone: Its target antigen remains unknown. There are no base qualities to consult, and no much larger clone falls within one base.

The TCR sequence derives from a human donor who received an intestinal transplant. Rearrangement joined TRBV6-4 to TRBJ2-2; the junction holds 9 bases that match TRBD1. Sequenced material: unstimulated CD4+ T cells sorted from spleen or lymph node cells, taken before intestinal transplant. DNA sequence: TGTGCCAGCGCGCCAAATTACAGGGGGCTTGCCGGGGAGCTGTTTTTT. Its protein is CASAPNYRGLAGELFF.